This T cell receptor beta chain came from a study of T cells in tumors after PD-1 blockade. The wider study: No patient had prior checkpoint blockade, systemic immunosuppression, or radiotherapy within 4 weeks. Treatment was either pembrolizumab 200 mg every 3 weeks or cemiplimab 350 mg every 2 weeks. Some patients also took daily vismodegib 150 mg during anti-PD-1 treatment.

Genomic DNA template from tumor biopsies or peripheral blood, roughly 550 ng to 6,004 ng input. TCRdb's copy holds only in-frame clones and misses some; the assay was immunoSEQ multiplex PCR. The data show about 47,000 clones, 70% to 85% seen once. This receptor was obtained from a human donor with advanced basal cell or squamous cell carcinoma (not recorded which). The starting material was PBMCs, obtained before anti-PD-1 therapy.

The CDR3 is CATSDSEGGLGEKLFF. In DNA form, the CDR3 reads TGTGCCACCAGTGATTCAGAAGGGGGGTTGGGTGAAAAACTGTTTTTT. This chain joins TRBV24-1 and TRBJ1-4; D might be TRBD1 (6 bases). CDR1 and CDR2 from the germline V gene are KGHDR and SFDVKD. Deletions cut 2 bases from V and 7 bases from J, with 16 bases between. The CDR3 has 16 amino acids.